The 15 T cell receptor beta chains presented below share a single source sample, sequenced in a study of CD8 T cells in ankylosing spondylitis. TCRdb passed the 5' RACE reads through MiXCR, listing each CDR3 protein once. The table shows approximately 300,000 distinct CDR3 sequences, with around 19% occurring only once. The sample consisted of blood, either unsorted or a sorted T cell fraction (not recorded which). The receptors originated from a male donor with ankylosing spondylitis or in good health (not recorded which).

Only a few counts were recorded for this clonotype. The chain joins TRBV6-1 to TRBJ1-2; no reliable D call. V was pared by 8 bases and J by 4 bases, with 17 bases between. The CDR3 runs to 14 residues. CDR1 is MNHNS and CDR2 is SASEGT in the germline V gene. The CDR3 spells CASADGLGFYGYTF. The CDR3, as DNA: TGTGCCAGCGCCGACGGGCTCGGGTTCTATGGCTACACCTTC.

This clonotype was detected a few times. The chain has TRBV11-2 and TRBJ2-1; possible D gene TRBD2, 6 bases. The V end lost 5 bases, the J end lost 10 bases, and 15 bases lay between the germline ends. Per germline, CDR1 SGHAT and CDR2 FQNNGV. The CDR3 has 13 residues. This CDR3 reads CASSPRLDPEQFF. The CDR3 DNA reads as TGTGCCAGCAGCCCCAGACTAGACCCGGAGCAGTTCTTC.

There are a few counts of this clonotype. This CDR3 is CASSYYGQGPGQETQYF. The DNA for the CDR3 is TGTGCCAGCAGTTATTATGGGCAGGGCCCAGGGCAAGAGACCCAGTACTTC. The chain recombines TRBV12-3 or TRBV12-4 with TRBJ2-5, with D tentatively TRBD1 (5 bases). Trimming shortened V by 4 bases and J by 2 bases, and 20 bases separated the two germline ends. The CDR3 covers 17 residues.

This sequence joins TRBV6-4 and TRBJ2-7; 10 bases agree with TRBD2. Germline values: CDR1 MRHNA, CDR2 SNTAGT. The CDR3 length is 14 residues. V trimming: 8 bases; J trimming: 4 bases; junction bases outside the gene matches: 8. The DNA for the CDR3 is TGTGCCAGCCATAGCGGGAGGAAGAGGTACGAGCAGTACGTC. Translation gives CASHSGRKRYEQYV.

V is TRBV12-3 or TRBV12-4 and J is TRBJ2-5, with D possibly TRBD2 on 6 matching bases. This CDR3 has 15 residues. V was cut by 0 bases and J by 4 bases, with 12 bases left in between. The CDR3 is CASSLATGGRETQYF. CDR3 DNA: TGTGCCAGCAGTTTAGCTACAGGAGGGCGAGAGACCCAGTACTTC.

V and J are TRBV12-3 or TRBV12-4 and TRBJ2-6; possible D gene TRBD1, 6 bases. Trimming took 5 bases from V and 8 from J, leaving 16 bases between them. There are 15 residues in the CDR3. CDR3 coding DNA: TGTGCCAGCAGTCGACAGGCCCTGGGGACCAACGTCCTGACTTTC. This encodes CASSRQALGTNVLTF.

The J gene is TRBJ2-7, the V gene TRBV6-2 or TRBV6-3, with 7 bases lining up with TRBD1. The CDR3 runs 14 residues. Germline V gene lookup returns CDR1 MNHEY and CDR2 SVGEGT. The ends lost 2 bases at V and 3 bases at J; junction bases unmatched: 4. CDR3 DNA: TGTGCCAGCAGTTACACGGCAGGGGGCTACGAGCAGTACGTC. Translated: CASSYTAGGYEQYV.

The chain recombines TRBV28 with TRBJ2-3, with D uncertain. V lost 5 bases and J 9 bases, leaving 21 bases between the germline ends. This CDR3 contains 15 residues. The V gene's germline CDR1 is MDHEN and CDR2 SYDVKM. CDR3 amino acids: CASSESGDWGRTQYF. CDR3 coding DNA: TGTGCCAGCAGTGAGTCTGGAGACTGGGGTAGAACGCAGTATTTT.

This clonotype has a count of ten or more. This chain links TRBV5-1 with TRBJ1-1, with a tentative D call TRBD1 (5 bases). The CDR3 has 15 residues. V was shortened by 0 bases and J by 5 bases, with 14 bases between the two germline ends. CDR1 is SGHRS and CDR2 is YFSETQ in the germline V gene. The CDR3 sequence is CASSLEGARRTEAFF. The DNA for the CDR3 is TGCGCCAGCAGCTTGGAAGGGGCCAGGAGAACTGAAGCTTTCTTT.

This clonotype was seen more than once but under ten times. The chain recombines TRBV7-2 with TRBJ2-3; TRBD2 matches 7 bases. The CDR3 spans 17 residues. The germline V gene has CDR1 SGHTA and CDR2 FQGNSA. Unmatched junction bases numbered 12, after V lost 5 bases and J lost 1 base. CDR3 DNA sequence: TGTGCCAGCAGCCCTAGAAGGGTGGGAGGGGGCACAGATACGCAGTATTTT. It is translated as CASSPRRVGGGTDTQYF.

This clonotype was seen a handful of times. This rearrangement joins TRBV5-5 to TRBJ2-1; D remains ambiguous. Germline CDR1 and CDR2: SGHKS and YYEKEE (reference sequence). V dropped 4 bases and J dropped 5 bases, with 10 bases sitting between them. CDR3 length: 13 amino acids. The CDR3 DNA sequence: TGTGCCAGCAGCAGCCACACCAACAATGAGCAGTTCTTC. This sequence encodes CASSSHTNNEQFF.

The rearrangement uses TRBV30 and TRBJ2-1; possibly TRBD1 for D (6 bases). The CDR3 runs to 17 residues. V dropped 1 base and J dropped 0 bases, with 16 bases sitting between them. Per germline, CDR1 GTSNPN and CDR2 SVGIG (reference sequence). The CDR3 spells CAWSGRGQWSSYNEQFF. CDR3 in DNA: TGTGCCTGGAGTGGAAGAGGACAGTGGAGCTCCTACAATGAGCAGTTCTTC. The complete variable domain, with remaining parts taken from reference TRBV30 and TRBJ2-1, reads SQTIHQWPATLVQPVGSPLSLECTVEGTSNPNLYWYRQAAGRGLQLLFYSVGIGQISSEVPQNLSASRPQDRQFILSSKKLLLSDSGFYLCAWSGRGQWSSYNEQFFGPGTRLTVL.

Only a few counts were recorded for this clonotype. V usage is TRBV5-7 and J usage is TRBJ2-7; no clear D gene. Being an ORF, TRBV5-7 has a function that is uncertain. The CDR3 has 13 amino acids. The V and J ends lost 4 bases and 2 bases respectively, with 10 bases between them. CDR3 nucleotide sequence: TGTGCCAGCAGCCAACGAACGGCCTACGAGCAGTACGTC. Translating it yields CASSQRTAYEQYV.

There are many counts of this clonotype. The chain recombines TRBV12-3 or TRBV12-4 with TRBJ2-2; D may be TRBD1 (5 bases). The CDR3 runs 15 residues. V dropped 6 bases and J dropped 2 bases, with 13 bases sitting between them. The CDR3 nucleotides read TGTGCCAGCAGCACCGGGCAGGGTAACACCGGGGAGCTGTTTTTT. Encoded protein: CASSTGQGNTGELFF.

This clonotype showed up just a few times. The chain carries TRBV18 and TRBJ1-1; unclear D gene. The CDR3 is 14 amino acids. Deletions cut 3 bases from V and 1 base from J, with 9 bases between. Germline CDR1 is KGHSH and CDR2 is LQKENI. CDR3 loop: CASSPMAGNTEAFF. In nucleotides, the CDR3 is TGTGCCAGCTCACCCATGGCGGGGAACACTGAAGCTTTCTTT. The full variable domain, its missing parts supplied by reference TRBV18 and TRBJ1-1, is NAGVMQNPRHLVRRRGQEARLRCSPMKGHSHVYWYRQLPEEGLKFMVYLQKENIIDESGMPKERFSAEFPKEGPSILRIQQVVRGDSAAYFCASSPMAGNTEAFFGQGTRLTVV.